These T cell receptor beta chains were read from a single sample in a study of CD8+ T cells in alopecia areata. Sequenced by immunoSEQ multiplex PCR; TCRdb stores in-frame clones only, minus some. The sample contains around 100,000 clones, about two thirds of which appear only once. Sequencing was performed on CD8+ T cells sorted from blood, taken at approximately week 42, from a patient treated with tofacitinib. These receptors were obtained from a human donor with alopecia areata. The CDR3 runs from the conserved cysteine through the conserved F or W. A D gene is named only where the DNA matches it firmly. Only part of the rows carry a size: once, few, many, or a class if the clone is expanded.

>TRBV7-6|TRBJ2-1|.|.
TGTGCCAGCAGCTTAGAGGACAGAAGTTACAATGAGCAGTTCTTC
CASSLEDRSYNEQFF
>TRBV7-9|TRBJ2-1|.|few
TGTGCCAGCAGCTTAATAGGGAATGAGCAGTTCTTC
CASSLIGNEQFF
>TRBV7-2|TRBJ1-6|.|.
TGTGCCAGCAGCTCTGGAAGGGCACCCCTCTATAATTCACCCCTCCACTTT
CASSSGRAPLYNSPLHF
>TRBV6-5|TRBJ2-2|.|.
TGTGCCAGCAGTGCAGGGGGGCCCGGGGAGCTGTTTTTT
CASSAGGPGELFF
>TRBV6-6|TRBJ1-4|.|.
TGTGCCAGCCATAGGGGGGTCAACGGGGAAAAACTGTTTTTT
CASHRGVNGEKLFF
>TRBV5-6|TRBJ2-7|.|.
TGTGCCAGCAGCTTTGGCCACAGCGACTACGAGCAGTACTTC
CASSFGHSDYEQYF
>TRBV7-9|TRBJ2-2|TRBD1|.
TGTGCCAGCAGTGGGACAGGGTACACCGGGGAGCTGTTTTTT
CASSGTGYTGELFF
>TRBV10-3|TRBJ1-2|.|.
TGTGCCATCAGTGCTTCAGAACTAAACTATGGCTACACCTTC
CAISASELNYGYTF
>TRBV7-8|TRBJ1-5|TRBD1|.
TGTGCCAGCAGCTTACGGGGGCGACAGGGGAATCAGCCCCAGCATTTT
CASSLRGRQGNQPQHF
>TRBV25-1|TRBJ2-3|.|once
TGTGCCAGCAGTGACCTAGCCGGGTCCGCAGATACGCAGTATTTT
CASSDLAGSADTQYF
>TRBV5-1|TRBJ2-3|.|once
TGCGCCAGCAGCTTGGACCCTCGGGATACGCAGTATTTT
CASSLDPRDTQYF
>TRBV7-3|TRBJ2-3|TRBD2|.
TGTGCCAGCAGCTTGACTAGCGGGGGTTTTGATACGCAGTATTTT
CASSLTSGGFDTQYF
>TRBV5-1|TRBJ1-6|.|.
TGCGCCAGCAGCTTGGTGGGGAGCTCCTATAATTCACCCCTCCACTTT
CASSLVGSSYNSPLHF
>TRBV19|TRBJ1-1|.|.
TGTGCCAGTAGTATAGATCGTGAAAGGCGGACTGAAGCTTTCTTT
CASSIDRERRTEAFF
>TRBV27|TRBJ1-2|.|few
TGTGCCAGCAGGCCCCTACGATCCTATGGCTACACCTTC
CASRPLRSYGYTF
>TRBV25-1|TRBJ2-1|TRBD2|few
TGTGCCAGCAGCGGGGGGGCCATCTACAATGAGCAGTTCTTC
CASSGGAIYNEQFF
>TRBV30|TRBJ2-2|.|once
TGTGCCTGGGGATCTACTTCATCCGGGGAGCTGTTTTTT
CAWGSTSSGELFF
>TRBV29-1|TRBJ2-2|.|few
TGCAGCGTTGATGGGGGGAACACCGGGGAGCTGTTTTTT
CSVDGGNTGELFF
>TRBV7-9|TRBJ2-1|TRBD2|.
TGTGCCAGCAGCTCCTTAGCGGGGGGGCCCAACAATGAGCAGTTCTTC
CASSSLAGGPNNEQFF
>TRBV5-1|TRBJ1-2|TRBD1|few
TGCGCCAGCAGCCAAAACCCCAACGACAGGGAATATGGCTACACCTTC
CASSQNPNDREYGYTF
>TRBV30|TRBJ1-1|.|.
TGTGCAGTCGCAAGAGACACTGAAGCTTTCTTT
CAVARDTEAFF
>TRBV4-3|TRBJ2-6|.|.
TGCGCCAGCAGCCAAGTAGGGGGACCAGGGATTGCTGGGGCCAACGTCCTGACTTTC
CASSQVGGPGIAGANVLTF
>TRBV16|TRBJ1-2|TRBD1|.
TGTGCCAGCAGCCAATCGGCCAGGGGGGCCTATGGCTACACCTTC
CASSQSARGAYGYTF